These T cell receptor beta chains were read from a single sample in a study of blood T cell repertoires in COVID-19. Produced via immunoSEQ multiplex PCR; TCRdb's table is partial and in-frame only. The repertoire has 150,000 or so clones, roughly nine tenths of them found once; the top ten carry roughly 13%. Material: peripheral blood. These receptors were collected from a man in his late teens or twenties with COVID-19, enrolled during active disease. CDR3s include the opening cysteine and the closing phenylalanine or tryptophan. The D gene is left open where the match is weak. Part of the rows lack a size; the others show once, few, many or a class for expanded clones.

D	V	J	size	CDR3	DNA
TRBD1	TRBV7-9	TRBJ2-2	-	CASSFPDRAANTGELFF	TGTGCCAGCAGCTTTCCTGACAGGGCCGCGAACACCGGGGAGCTGTTTTTT
-	TRBV6-5	TRBJ1-1	-	CASNLRGSTEAFF	TGTGCCAGCAATCTTCGGGGGAGCACTGAAGCTTTCTTT
-	TRBV6-5	TRBJ2-5	once	CASTRDTQETQYF	TGTGCCAGCACCAGGGACACCCAAGAGACCCAGTACTTC
-	TRBV3-1/TRBV3-2	TRBJ2-1	once	CASSQAGYNEQFF	TGTGCCAGCAGCCAAGCAGGCTACAATGAGCAGTTCTTC
TRBD2	TRBV2	TRBJ2-3	-	CASTLVLAGGTDTQYF	TGTGCCAGCACCCTTGTTCTAGCGGGAGGGACAGATACGCAGTATTTT
-	TRBV7-2	TRBJ2-2	-	CASSLVLKLGGTGELFF	TGTGCCAGCAGCTTAGTGCTGAAGCTCGGGGGCACCGGGGAGCTGTTTTTT
TRBD1	TRBV7-6	TRBJ2-5	-	CASSLEDRAGQETQYF	TGTGCCAGCAGCTTAGAGGACAGGGCTGGGCAAGAGACCCAGTACTTC
-	TRBV29-1	TRBJ2-1	-	CSVDTPYNEQFF	TGCAGCGTTGATACTCCCTACAATGAGCAGTTCTTC
TRBD2	TRBV5-1	TRBJ2-3	-	CASSLGSSGRAGDTQYF	TGCGCCAGCAGCTTAGGATCTAGCGGGAGGGCCGGAGATACGCAGTATTTT
TRBD2	TRBV28	TRBJ2-3	-	CASSLTSGSRADTQYF	TGTGCCAGCAGTTTGACTAGCGGGAGTAGGGCAGATACGCAGTATTTT
TRBD2	TRBV7-2	TRBJ2-3	-	CASSVDGRPDTQYF	TGTGCCAGCAGCGTAGACGGGAGGCCAGATACGCAGTATTTT
TRBD2	TRBV10-1	TRBJ2-2	-	CASSEASGRFGGELFF	TGCGCCAGCAGTGAGGCCAGCGGGAGGTTCGGCGGGGAGCTGTTTTTT
-	TRBV30	TRBJ2-1	-	CAWSFSWNEQFF	TGTGCCTGGAGCTTTAGTTGGAATGAGCAGTTCTTC
TRBD2	TRBV11-3	TRBJ2-2	-	CASSLSGRTGELFF	TGTGCCAGCAGCTTATCCGGGAGGACCGGGGAGCTGTTTTTT
-	TRBV7-9	TRBJ1-3	-	CASRGSGNTIYF	TGTGCCAGCCGCGGCTCTGGAAACACCATATATTTT
TRBD2	TRBV12-3/TRBV12-4	TRBJ2-7	-	CASSGLAYEQYF	TGTGCCAGCAGCGGACTAGCTTACGAGCAGTACTTC
-	TRBV9	TRBJ1-4	-	CASSGIETGEKLLF	TGTGCCAGCAGCGGCATCGAAACGGGGGAAAAACTGCTTTTT
TRBD2	TRBV28	TRBJ2-2	-	CASSLLGGRRDGELFF	TGTGCCAGCAGCCTTCTTGGCGGGAGGCGTGACGGGGAGCTGTTTTTT
-	TRBV7-2	TRBJ1-3	-	CASSSRQPPISSGNTIYF	TGTGCCAGCAGCTCCCGACAGCCACCAATAAGCTCTGGAAACACCATATATTTT
TRBD2	TRBV4-3	TRBJ2-1	once	CASSQDGLAGDEQFF	TGCGCCAGCAGCCAAGATGGGCTAGCGGGAGATGAGCAGTTCTTC
-	TRBV25-1	TRBJ2-2	-	CASSDRDTGELFF	TGTGCCAGCAGTGACAGGGACACCGGGGAGCTGTTTTTT
-	TRBV20-1	TRBJ1-5	-	CSASRGLSNQPQHF	TGCAGTGCTAGTAGGGGGTTAAGCAATCAGCCCCAGCATTTT
-	TRBV11-3	TRBJ1-6	-	CASSKSRNSPLHF	TGTGCCAGCAGCAAATCCAGGAATTCACCCCTCCACTTT
-	TRBV30	TRBJ2-7	-	CAWSVGVQLYEQYF	TGTGCCTGGAGTGTAGGGGTCCAACTATACGAGCAGTACTTC
-	TRBV9	TRBJ1-6	-	CASSSQGSGNSPLHF	TGTGCCAGCAGCTCCCAGGGGTCGGGAAATTCACCCCTCCACTTT
-	TRBV6-1	TRBJ2-7	-	CASSEEEGYRESYEQYF	TGTGCCAGCAGTGAAGAAGAGGGATACAGGGAATCCTACGAGCAGTACTTC
-	TRBV7-2	TRBJ2-3	-	CASSLVTGVLTDTQYF	TGTGCCAGCAGCTTAGTTACGGGAGTCCTCACAGATACGCAGTATTTT
-	TRBV9	TRBJ1-2	-	CASSVGEGEAYGYTF	TGTGCCAGCAGCGTAGGCGAGGGGGAAGCTTATGGCTACACCTTC
-	TRBV11-2	TRBJ1-2	-	CASLLGTARSYGYTF	TGTGCCAGCCTGCTTGGAACAGCTCGAAGCTATGGCTACACCTTC
TRBD1	TRBV12-3/TRBV12-4	TRBJ1-6	-	CASSGTENSPLHF	TGTGCCAGCAGTGGGACAGAGAATTCACCCCTCCACTTT
-	TRBV27	TRBJ1-2	-	CASSRSTLQGGYTF	TGTGCCAGCAGTAGATCCACCCTTCAGGGGGGCTACACCTTC
-	TRBV2	TRBJ2-1	-	CASSEGGDNEQFF	TGTGCCAGCAGTGAGGGGGGAGACAATGAGCAGTTCTTC
-	TRBV12-5	TRBJ2-5	-	CASGLGLVETQYF	TGTGCTAGTGGTCTAGGACTTGTGGAGACCCAGTACTTC
TRBD1	TRBV19	TRBJ1-5	-	CASSMGGQVWQPQHF	TGTGCCAGTAGTATGGGCGGACAGGTTTGGCAGCCCCAGCATTTT
TRBD1	TRBV4-1	TRBJ2-5	-	CASSQDRRDRRGETQYF	TGCGCCAGCAGCCAAGACCGCCGGGACAGGAGGGGAGAGACCCAGTACTTC
TRBD1	TRBV11-2	TRBJ2-1	-	CASSTGQDEQFF	TGTGCCAGCAGTACAGGACAGGATGAGCAGTTCTTC
-	TRBV5-1	TRBJ1-1	-	CASSFGGRSTEAFF	TGCGCCAGCAGCTTCGGCGGGCGGAGCACTGAAGCTTTCTTT
-	TRBV4-1	TRBJ2-2	-	CASSAGRFTGELFF	TGCGCCAGCAGCGCGGGACGCTTCACCGGGGAGCTGTTTTTT
-	TRBV28	TRBJ2-1	-	CASSLPPSDWSSYNEQFF	TGTGCCAGCAGTTTACCTCCCTCAGACTGGAGCTCCTACAATGAGCAGTTCTTC
-	TRBV5-1	TRBJ2-3	-	CASSPGLLTDTQYF	TGCGCCAGCAGCCCGGGACTTCTCACAGATACGCAGTATTTT
-	TRBV3-1/TRBV3-2	TRBJ1-3	-	CASSQEMGEGNTIYF	TGTGCCAGCAGCCAAGAAATGGGCGAAGGAAACACCATATATTTT
TRBD2	TRBV28	TRBJ2-7	-	CASSPRGGPYEQYF	TGTGCCAGCAGTCCTCGGGGGGGACCCTACGAGCAGTACTTC
TRBD1	TRBV19	TRBJ2-1	-	CASSIGGQGAPYNEQFF	TGTGCCAGTAGTATAGGGGGGCAGGGGGCCCCCTACAATGAGCAGTTCTTC
-	TRBV4-3	TRBJ1-2	-	CASSQDLRGRQNGYTF	TGCGCCAGCAGCCAAGATCTACGGGGTAGGCAGAATGGCTACACCTTC
TRBD2	TRBV9	TRBJ2-1	-	CASSVLGLAGGREQFF	TGTGCCAGCAGCGTCCTAGGACTAGCGGGAGGAAGGGAGCAGTTCTTC
-	TRBV10-3	TRBJ1-1	-	CAIRKQGFDTEAFF	TGTGCCATCAGGAAACAGGGTTTTGACACTGAAGCTTTCTTT
TRBD1	TRBV19	TRBJ2-7	-	CASSTDRGTPYEQYF	TGTGCCAGTAGTACAGACAGGGGTACCCCCTACGAGCAGTACTTC
TRBD1	TRBV28	TRBJ2-1	-	CASRKSDRGDYNEQFF	TGTGCCAGCAGAAAATCGGACAGGGGGGACTACAATGAGCAGTTCTTC